These 5 T cell receptor beta chains originate from one sample sequenced in a study of early T cells in non-severe SARS-CoV-2 infection. TCRdb re-called the 5' RACE reads through MiXCR, storing one row per CDR3 protein. The table has roughly 110,000 distinct CDR3 sequences, around 10% seen once. Sequencing used whole blood. These receptors all come from an adult who was a healthcare worker with PCR-confirmed SARS-CoV-2 infection or an uninfected control (not recorded which).

Only one count was recorded for this clonotype. This chain links TRBV10-3 with TRBJ2-3; 10 positions match TRBD2. The CDR3 contains 15 residues. The J segment lost 8 bases and the V segment lost 3 bases, leaving 8 bases of the junction unmatched. The germline V gene encodes CDR1 ENHRY and CDR2 SYGVKD. CDR3 nucleotides: TGTGCCATCAGTGAAAGGACTAGCGGTTCCGTTACGCAGTATTTT. Amino acid sequence: CAISERTSGSVTQYF.

This clonotype was seen a handful of times. This chain links TRBV20-1 with TRBJ2-2; the match to TRBD2 covers 9 bases. CDR1 is DFQATT, CDR2 SNEGSKA, per germline (reference sequence). The CDR3 contains 13 residues. Here the CDR3 reads CGRLAENTGELFF. The CDR3 region has the DNA TGCGGGAGACTAGCGGAGAACACCGGGGAGCTGTTTTTT.

This clonotype appeared many times. The V gene is TRBV20-1, the J gene TRBJ1-4; D unclear. Trimming took 6 bases from V and 4 from J, leaving 15 bases between them. CDR1 and CDR2 from the germline V gene are DFQATT and SNEGSKA (reference sequence). The CDR3 totals 14 residues. The DNA of the CDR3 is TGCAGTGCCAAGACATCCGTCCGTAATGAAAAACTGTTTTTT. Protein product: CSAKTSVRNEKLFF.

This clonotype was recorded at least ten times. The V call is TRBV24-1, the J call TRBJ2-4; no reliable D call. CDR3 length equals 11 residues. V was trimmed by 9 bases and J by 9 bases, leaving 11 bases between them. The germline gives CDR1 KGHDR, CDR2 SFDVKD. The CDR3 protein is CATGDKGIQYF. The CDR3 bases are TGTGCCACCGGAGACAAAGGCATTCAGTACTTC.

This clonotype showed up many times. The chain is built from TRBV28 and TRBJ2-1; tentative D call: TRBD2 (6 bases). Trimming removed 1 base at V and 10 bases at J, with 17 bases between. CDR3 length equals 15 residues. CDR1 and CDR2 from the germline V gene are MDHEN and SYDVKM. Here the CDR3 reads CASSLSSGRGSEQFF. The CDR3 DNA is TGTGCCAGCAGTTTATCCTCCGGGAGAGGCAGCGAGCAGTTCTTC.